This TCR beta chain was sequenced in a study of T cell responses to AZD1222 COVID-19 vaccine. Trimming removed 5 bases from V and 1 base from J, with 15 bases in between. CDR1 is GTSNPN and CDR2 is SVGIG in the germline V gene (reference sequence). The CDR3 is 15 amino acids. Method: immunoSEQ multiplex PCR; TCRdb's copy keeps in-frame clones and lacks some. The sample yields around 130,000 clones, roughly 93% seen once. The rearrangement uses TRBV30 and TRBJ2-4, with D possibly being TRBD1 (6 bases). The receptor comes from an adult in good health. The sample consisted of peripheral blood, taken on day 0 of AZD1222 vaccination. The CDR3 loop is CAWGGQHGAKNIQYF. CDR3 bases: TGTGCCTGGGGAGGACAGCATGGGGCCAAAAACATTCAGTACTTC.